This TCR beta chain was obtained from a study of PD-L1 blockade in urothelial cancer. Sequencing was performed with immunoSEQ multiplex PCR; in TCRdb, only in-frame clones are kept and a portion is missing. The sample holds approximately 83,000 clones, 75% to 90% seen once. This sample's time point: peripheral blood 6 weeks after treatment start. CDR3 length: 13 residues. V was cut by 2 bases and J by 1 base, with 8 bases left in between. Germline V gene data show CDR1 as SQVTM and CDR2 as ANQGSEA. This chain uses TRBV29-1 with TRBJ1-1; D is undetermined. This specimen consisted of PBMCs, obtained around atezolizumab (anti-PD-L1) treatment. This clonotype originated in a man aged 65 to 79 with urothelial cancer. CDR3 in DNA: TGCAGCGTTGAAACGACTTCGAACACTGAAGCTTTCTTT. Its translation is CSVETTSNTEAFF.